The entry below describes one TCR beta chain. The data originate from a study of shared clonotypes between healthy human individuals. V gave up 7 bases and J gave up 6 bases; unmatched junction bases: 6. Germline-derived CDR1 and CDR2 are GTSNPN and SVGIG (reference sequence). The CDR3 spans 13 residues. Some clones are missing from TCRdb's copy, which holds only in-frame ones; the method was immunoSEQ multiplex PCR. The sample contains about 2 million clones, around 95% of which appear only once. The chain combines TRBV30 with TRBJ2-1, with 10 nucleotides matching TRBD1. The TCR sequence derives from a man aged 18 to 30 in good health. Source material: naive CD4+ T cells sorted from blood. Subset noted: CD45RA+ positively selected. DNA for the CDR3: TGTGCCTTCGACAGGGGGCGCATCAATGAGCAGTTCTTC. Its translation: CAFDRGRINEQFF.